Below are 25 T cell receptor beta chains sequenced from a single sample in a study of blood T cells in healthy people across ages. Using a J-beta primer mix together with a sample-barcoded 5' primer, a second PCR was run for about 7 to 12 cycles. Using its own MiXCR run on the 5' RACE reads, TCRdb lists one record per CDR3 protein. The sample shows around 690,000 distinct CDR3 sequences, under 65% of them seen only once. Sequencing input: blood. These receptors all stem from a man in his 60s in good health.

The rearrangement links TRBV11-2 to TRBJ1-1; 8 nucleotides match TRBD1. This CDR3 is built from 14 residues. V lost 1 base, J lost 6 bases, and 4 bases stayed unmatched. Germline loops: CDR1 SGHAT, CDR2 FQNNGV. CDR3: CASSLVQGAAEAFF. In DNA form, the CDR3 reads TGTGCCAGCAGCTTAGTCCAGGGGGCCGCTGAAGCTTTCTTT.

The CDR3 spells CSARDKAYEQYF. The CDR3 nucleotides are TGCAGTGCTAGGGACAAAGCCTACGAGCAGTACTTC. The chain links TRBV20-1 to TRBJ2-7; maybe TRBD1 (5 bases). This CDR3 comprises 12 residues. V lost 3 bases, J lost 2 bases, and 8 bases lay in between. Germline CDR1 DFQATT, CDR2 SNEGSKA (reference sequence).

The V and J genes are TRBV7-9 and TRBJ2-7; D might be TRBD1 or TRBD2, each matching 5 bases. Trimming removed 2 bases from V and 2 bases from J, with 13 bases in between. Germline V gene data show CDR1 as SEHNR and CDR2 as FQNEAQ (reference sequence). The CDR3 sequence is 15 residues long. CDR3 loop: CASSLLGPGTYEQYF. The CDR3 nucleotides read TGTGCCAGCAGCTTACTGGGACCGGGGACCTACGAGCAGTACTTC.

The chain joins TRBV5-1 to TRBJ1-4; a weak D match, TRBD1 (5 bases). Per the germline V gene, CDR1 is SGHRS and CDR2 is YFSETQ. CDR3 length: 15 residues. Deletions cut 0 bases from V and 3 bases from J, with 9 bases between. CDR3 DNA: TGCGCCAGCAGCTTGGACGGGGGATCTAATGAAAAACTGTTTTTT. It specifies CASSLDGGSNEKLFF.

The chain combines TRBV6-5 with TRBJ1-2; D remains unclear. This CDR3 is 14 amino acids long. Germline loops: CDR1 MNHEY, CDR2 SVGAGI. Trimming took off 3 bases at V and 3 bases at J, with 11 bases between the two ends. As DNA, the CDR3 is TGTGCCAGCAGTTATCTCCCGCGGCACTATGGCTACACCTTC. This sequence encodes CASSYLPRHYGYTF.

The genes are TRBV9 and TRBJ2-7, with TRBD1 matching over 8 bases. The J call is doubtful: the DNA matches TRBJ2-5 better. The CDR3 is made up of 15 amino acids. Germline CDR1 SGDLS, CDR2 YYNGEE. CDR3 DNA sequence: TGTGCCAGCAGCATTTCGACAGGGGAAAGGGAGACCCAGTACTTC. This translates into CASSISTGERETQYF.

Regarding this clonotype: At one end the junction does not follow the germline gene, possibly because of a read error. V gene TRBV3-1 combines with J gene TRBJ2-4; the D gene is possibly TRBD1 (6 bases). Germline V CDR1 and CDR2: LGHDT, YNNKEL (reference sequence). The CDR3 extends over 13 amino acids. The CDR3 reads CTSSQGGSDIQYF. CDR3 DNA sequence: TGTACCAGCAGCCAAGGGGGAAGTGACATCCAGTACTTC.

This chain links TRBV7-8 with TRBJ2-5; TRBD2 matches at 8 bases. The J call may be wrong; the DNA end is better matched by TRBJ2-7. This CDR3 has 15 residues. Per the germline V gene, CDR1 is SGHVS and CDR2 is FQNEAQ. CDR3 in amino acids: CASSFGTSRTYEQYF. The CDR3 DNA reads TGTGCCAGCAGCTTTGGGACTAGTCGCACCTACGAGCAGTACTTC.

This sequence joins TRBV14 and TRBJ2-1; D gene uncertain. Germline V lookup: CDR1 SGHDN, CDR2 FVKESK. This CDR3 has 13 amino acids. The ends were cut back, 5 bases at V and 5 bases at J, with 10 bases in the middle. Here the CDR3 reads CASSSLRDNEQFF. CDR3 nucleotides: TGTGCCAGCAGCTCCCTAAGGGACAATGAGCAGTTCTTC.

This chain links TRBV4-2 with TRBJ2-5; D ambiguous. The V and J ends lost 1 base and 5 bases respectively, with 11 bases between them. Germline CDR1 reads LGHNA; CDR2 reads YNFKEQ. The CDR3 contains 14 residues. The CDR3 here is CASSQGAHSETQYF. The CDR3 region has the DNA TGTGCCAGCAGCCAAGGTGCACACTCGGAGACCCAGTACTTC.

V is TRBV7-9 and J is TRBJ2-7, with D tentatively TRBD2 (6 bases). The germline CDR1 and CDR2 sequences are SEHNR and FQNEAQ (reference sequence). Deletions cut 2 bases from V and 3 bases from J, with 8 bases between. This CDR3 has 13 residues. Here the CDR3 DNA reads TGTGCCAGCAGCTTATTGGGGGGCTACGAGCAGTACTTC. This gives the protein CASSLLGGYEQYF.

The chain recombines TRBV6-6 with TRBJ2-5; possibly TRBD1 for D (6 bases). The CDR3 extends over 16 amino acids. Trimming took off 4 bases at V and 0 bases at J, with 15 bases between the two ends. Germline CDR1 is MNHNY and CDR2 is SVGAGI (reference sequence). The CDR3 DNA sequence: TGTGCCAGCAGTTCCGCGGGCAGGGGTAACCAAGAGACCCAGTACTTC. It encodes CASSSAGRGNQETQYF.

This clonotype was counted a few times. V gene TRBV29-1 combines with J gene TRBJ2-5; D tentatively fits TRBD1 or TRBD2 (6 bases each). Germline CDR1 is SQVTM and CDR2 is ANQGSEA. CDR3 length equals 13 residues. V was pared by 7 bases and J by 1 base, with 13 bases between. The CDR3 coding sequence is TGCAGCGGCCGGGGGCTAGCCCAAGAGACCCAGTACTTC. Translated, it gives CSGRGLAQETQYF. The full variable domain, completed using reference TRBV29-1 and TRBJ2-5, is SAVISQKPSRDICQRGTSLTIQCQVDSQVTMMFWYRQQPGQSLTLIATANQGSEATYESGFVIDKFPISRPNLTFSTLTVSNMSPEDSSIYLCSGRGLAQETQYFGPGTRLLVL.

The table lists this clonotype with a few counts. Just one base apart from a much larger clone, this may be a read error. The chain employs TRBV12-3 or TRBV12-4 and TRBJ2-4; 7 bases are a match to TRBD1. The J call may be faulty, since TRBJ2-7 better matches the DNA end. This CDR3 region has 13 residues. The CDR3: CASSLGQFYEQYF. The CDR3 DNA sequence: TGTGCCAGCAGCTTGGGACAGTTCTACGAGCAGTACTTC.

The chain links TRBV5-1 to TRBJ2-6; D is ambiguous. The germline V and J ends were trimmed by 2 bases and 3 bases, with 15 bases remaining between them. CDR1 and CDR2 from the germline V gene are SGHRS and YFSETQ. There are 17 residues in the CDR3. The CDR3 DNA reads as TGCGCCAGCAGCTTACCATCCCCGATGGGTGGGGCCAACGTCCTGACTTTC. Translated: CASSLPSPMGGANVLTF.

The table lists this clonotype with many counts. V gene TRBV7-2 combines with J gene TRBJ2-3, with 8 positions matching TRBD2. The germline V gene has CDR1 SGHTA and CDR2 FQGNSA. The CDR3 is 16 amino acids. V shed 1 base, J shed 1 base, and the junction held 4 bases outside the gene matches. The CDR3 loop is CASSLEGRGGTDTQYF. CDR3 sequence (DNA): TGTGCCAGCAGCTTAGAAGGGCGGGGGGGCACAGATACGCAGTATTTT.

A note on this clonotype: Given a much more abundant clone one base away, this may be a read error. The chain couples TRBV20-1 to TRBJ1-2; no firm D call. Looked up from germline, CDR1 is DFQATT and CDR2 is SNEGSKA (reference sequence). The V end lost 5 bases, the J end lost 0 bases, and 16 bases lay between the germline ends. There are 15 residues in the CDR3. CDR3 sequence reads: CSAPYLVGANYGYTF. The CDR3 bases are TGCAGTGCTCCCTACTTGGTAGGAGCTAACTATGGCTACACCTTC.

The chain links TRBV7-2 to TRBJ2-5; 10 bases are a match to TRBD1. Germline values: CDR1 SGHTA, CDR2 FQGNSA. V dropped 0 bases and J dropped 2; count of bases not matched to a gene: 6. This CDR3 has 17 residues. This CDR3 reads CASSLAATGGPQETQYF. Written as DNA, the CDR3 is TGTGCCAGCAGCTTAGCGGCGACAGGGGGCCCGCAAGAGACCCAGTACTTC.

This clonotype was seen just once. This sequence joins TRBV27 and TRBJ2-5, with D perhaps TRBD2 (7 bases). CDR3 size: 16 residues. CDR1 is MNHEY and CDR2 is SMNVEV in the germline V gene (reference sequence). Deletions cut 10 bases from V and 1 base from J, with 22 bases between. CDR3 bases: TGTGCCACCCAGTTTAGGGGCGGGGGCTGCCAAGAGACCCAGTACTTC. Its translation: CATQFRGGGCQETQYF.

This chain links TRBV12-3 or TRBV12-4 with TRBJ2-7, with D perhaps being TRBD1 or TRBD2 (6 bases each). The V gene lost 3 bases and the J gene lost 1 base, with 13 bases spanning the gap. The CDR3 is 15 residues long. The CDR3 DNA follows: TGTGCCAGCAGTTTTTGGGGGGCCCGGTCCTACGAGCAGTACTTC. It encodes CASSFWGARSYEQYF.

The chain uses TRBV9 and TRBJ2-1; 10 nucleotides line up with TRBD2. Trimming at V came to 3 bases and at J to 3 bases, leaving 3 bases not matched to a gene. The germline V gene encodes CDR1 SGDLS and CDR2 YYNGEE. The CDR3 extends over 15 amino acids. CDR3 in DNA: TGTGCCAGCAGCGGTACTAGCGGGGACTACAATGAGCAGTTCTTC. This encodes CASSGTSGDYNEQFF.

The rearrangement links TRBV4-2 to TRBJ2-7; a possible D gene is TRBD1 (5 bases). V shed 0 bases and J shed 3 bases, with 12 bases lying between them. Germline V gene data show CDR1 as LGHNA and CDR2 as YNFKEQ. This CDR3 spans 15 amino acids. CDR3 coding DNA: TGTGCCAGCAGCCAAGAACGGACAACGATCTACGAGCAGTACTTC. Its protein product is CASSQERTTIYEQYF.

This sequence joins TRBV19 and TRBJ2-6, with 8 bases matching TRBD1. Per germline, CDR1 LNHDA and CDR2 SQIVND (reference sequence). CDR3 length equals 14 residues. The junction had 4 bases not matched to a gene; V was cut back by 8 bases and J by 4 bases. The chain's CDR3 is CASGDRPGANVLTF. In DNA, the CDR3 is TGTGCCAGTGGGGACAGGCCCGGGGCCAACGTCCTGACTTTC.

In this sample, this clonotype turned up a few times. J is TRBJ2-5 and V is TRBV29-1, with D perhaps being TRBD1 or TRBD2 (5 bases each). This CDR3 is 12 amino acids long. V was clipped by 7 bases and J by 5 bases, with 14 bases between them. The germline CDR1 and CDR2 sequences are SQVTM and ANQGSEA. This CDR3 is CSGGDAAETQYF. The CDR3 DNA reads TGCAGCGGTGGGGACGCGGCGGAGACCCAGTACTTC.

About this clonotype: The junction does not match germline at one end; this may be a read error. V gene TRBV7-2 combines with J gene TRBJ2-3, with 9 bases aligning to TRBD2. The CDR3 extends over 15 amino acids. Germline assignment: CDR1 SGHTA and CDR2 FQGNSA. The CDR3 sequence: CANSPLRGGADTQYF. CDR3 in DNA: TGTGCCAACAGCCCCTTGCGGGGGGGCGCAGATACGCAGTATTTT. Full variable domain (rest looked up from reference TRBV7-2 and TRBJ2-3): GAGVSQSPSNKVTEKGKDVELRCDPISGHTALYWYRQSLGQGLEFLIYFQGNSAPDKSGLPSDRFSAERTGGSVSTLTIQRTQQEDSAVYLCANSPLRGGADTQYFGPGTRLTVL.